This T cell receptor beta chain appears in the sequencing data of a study of T cell responses to AZD1222 COVID-19 vaccine. CDR3 length equals 15 residues. The germline V gene has CDR1 SGHTA and CDR2 FQGNSA. The junction had 11 bases not matched to a gene; V was cut back by 5 bases and J by 5 bases. TCRdb's table, derived via immunoSEQ multiplex PCR, lists solely in-frame clones and lacks some. The profile shows about 120,000 clones, less than 90% of them singletons. The rearrangement uses TRBV7-2 and TRBJ2-7; 8 nucleotides agree with TRBD1. Sequenced material: peripheral blood, taken on day 0 of AZD1222 vaccination. This clonotype originated in an adult in good health. This chain's CDR3 is CASSNYGQGPDEQYF. The CDR3 coding sequence is TGTGCCAGCAGCAATTACGGACAGGGTCCCGACGAGCAGTACTTC.